Listed below are T cell receptor beta chains from one sample, sequenced in a study of T cell responses to AZD1222 COVID-19 vaccine. Sequencing was performed with immunoSEQ multiplex PCR; in TCRdb, only in-frame clones are kept and a portion is missing. The data contain roughly 200,000 clones, under 95% of them seen just once; the ten biggest clones take up less than 1.2%. The sample in question was peripheral blood, obtained on day 0 of MenACWY control vaccination. The receptor source for this set is an adult in good health. Each CDR3 is given with its conserved first and last residue. A D gene is named only where the DNA matches it firmly. Clone size is stated in some rows and not others, as once, few, many or a class when expanded.

DNA	CDR3	D	size	J	V
TGTGCCAGCAGCCTACAAGGGGTCATGGGTGGCTACACCTTC	CASSLQGVMGGYTF	-	-	TRBJ1-2	TRBV7-2
TGTGCCAGCAGCTTGATCTCTAGCGGGGGCTACGAGCAGTACTTC	CASSLISSGGYEQYF	TRBD2	-	TRBJ2-7	TRBV5-6
TGTGCCAGCAGCCCCTCCGCCGGGACAGTCTACGAGCAGTACTTC	CASSPSAGTVYEQYF	TRBD1	-	TRBJ2-7	TRBV11-2
TGTGCCAGCAGATTCGACAGGGCTAACACTGAAGCTTTCTTT	CASRFDRANTEAFF	TRBD1	-	TRBJ1-1	TRBV2
TGTGCCAGTAGAGATAGGGGGCCCCAGCATTTT	CASRDRGPQHF	-	-	TRBJ1-5	TRBV19
TGTGCCAGCAGCCCTTCGGGGGACCTCTCCTACGAGCAGTACTTC	CASSPSGDLSYEQYF	-	-	TRBJ2-7	TRBV3-1/TRBV3-2
TGTGCCAGCAGCACGAGGGACCTCCTCTCTCATGGCTACACCTTC	CASSTRDLLSHGYTF	-	once	TRBJ1-2	TRBV13
TGTGCCAGCAGTGCCAACAGGAGGCTAGGTGGCTACACCTTC	CASSANRRLGGYTF	-	-	TRBJ1-2	TRBV27
TGTGCCAGCAGTTCTGGGCCGCGGGAGGTCCAGTGGGCCCAAGAGACCCAGTACTTC	CASSSGPREVQWAQETQYF	TRBD2	-	TRBJ2-5	TRBV27
TGTGCCAGCAGTTCGACAGGGAGGCATGACGAGCAGTACTTC	CASSSTGRHDEQYF	-	once	TRBJ2-7	TRBV28
TGCAGCGGCGCCAGGGCCATGAACACTGAAGCTTTCTTT	CSGARAMNTEAFF	-	-	TRBJ1-1	TRBV29-1
TGTGCCAGCAGTGAGGGGCCTTCCTACGAGCAGTACTTC	CASSEGPSYEQYF	-	-	TRBJ2-7	TRBV2
TGTGCCAGCAGCCAAGCCGACAGGGGTCGGACTGAAGCTTTCTTT	CASSQADRGRTEAFF	TRBD1	-	TRBJ1-1	TRBV4-2
TGCGCCAGCAGCATAGACCCGCGTGGGCATGGCTACACCTTC	CASSIDPRGHGYTF	-	-	TRBJ1-2	TRBV5-1
TGTGCCAGCAGCTTAGGGGGTGACAGGGGTTCACCCCTCCACTTT	CASSLGGDRGSPLHF	TRBD1	-	TRBJ1-6	TRBV7-9
TGTGCCAGCAGCGATCCGGGACAGGGTTCACGGGGCTACACCTTC	CASSDPGQGSRGYTF	TRBD1	-	TRBJ1-2	TRBV2
TGTGCCAGCAGTTCACCGCGATCGGGACAGGGGATCCTCTCCTACAATGAGCAGTTCTTC	CASSSPRSGQGILSYNEQFF	TRBD1	-	TRBJ2-1	TRBV28
TGTGCTAGTGGTTTGGACTATTTGCCTGGAAACACCATATATTTT	CASGLDYLPGNTIYF	-	-	TRBJ1-3	TRBV12-5
TGTGCCAGCAGCCAAGTCTTGAGGCTGAACACTGAAGCTTTCTTT	CASSQVLRLNTEAFF	-	-	TRBJ1-1	TRBV4-2
TGCGCCAGCAGCTCGACAGGGAGAGTCATGGATACGCAGTATTTT	CASSSTGRVMDTQYF	TRBD1	-	TRBJ2-3	TRBV5-1
TGTGCCAGCAGCCCGGGGGTTAATAATGAAAAACTGTTTTTT	CASSPGVNNEKLFF	-	-	TRBJ1-4	TRBV7-9
TGCGCCAGCAGCCTACAAAGCAGGGGGCTAGAGACCCAGTACTTC	CASSLQSRGLETQYF	TRBD1	once	TRBJ2-5	TRBV5-1
TGTGCCACCAGCAGAGATTCAAGGGGCGACGGCTACACCTTC	CATSRDSRGDGYTF	-	-	TRBJ1-2	TRBV15
TGTGCCAGCAGGGGGGCTTCGGCCTACGAGCAGTACTTC	CASRGASAYEQYF	-	-	TRBJ2-7	TRBV2
TGTGCCAGCAGCCAGGGGGGTAGCGGGGGTCGGACAGATACGCAGTATTTT	CASSQGGSGGRTDTQYF	TRBD2	-	TRBJ2-3	TRBV4-2
TGTGCCAATTCGGACCGCTCTGGGGAGCTGTTTTTT	CANSDRSGELFF	-	once	TRBJ2-2	TRBV28
TGTGCCAGCAGTGAATTCGGAGGAAATTCTGGAAACACCATATATTTT	CASSEFGGNSGNTIYF	-	once	TRBJ1-3	TRBV6-1
TGTGCCAGTACACCTCAGGGGGTCGGGGAAAAACTGTTTTTT	CASTPQGVGEKLFF	TRBD1	-	TRBJ1-4	TRBV25-1
TGTGCCAGCAGCTTGACCCTCTGGGATGAGCAGTTCTTC	CASSLTLWDEQFF	-	-	TRBJ2-1	TRBV5-4
TGTGCCAGCAGTTTATCAGGGAACTATGGCTACACCTTC	CASSLSGNYGYTF	-	few	TRBJ1-2	TRBV28
TGTGCCTGGAGTGTACTTTTGGGGGGGTGGACTGAAGCTTTCTTT	CAWSVLLGGWTEAFF	-	-	TRBJ1-1	TRBV30
TGCGCCAGCAGCCGGCAGTCAGGGGGCGAGCCTGAAGCTTTCTTT	CASSRQSGGEPEAFF	TRBD1	-	TRBJ1-1	TRBV4-1
TGTGCCAGTAGTATCCCAGGACAGGGCACAGATACGCAGTATTTT	CASSIPGQGTDTQYF	TRBD1	-	TRBJ2-3	TRBV19
TGTGCCAGCAGCCCGGGACTACCGAACACTGAAGCTTTCTTT	CASSPGLPNTEAFF	-	-	TRBJ1-1	TRBV9
TGTGCCAGCAGCAGCCAGGGTGGCAGCAATCAGCCCCAGCATTTT	CASSSQGGSNQPQHF	-	few	TRBJ1-5	TRBV7-3
TGTGCCAGCAGCCAGACAGGGTCTGGAAACACCATATATTTT	CASSQTGSGNTIYF	TRBD1	-	TRBJ1-3	TRBV3-1/TRBV3-2
TGTGCCAGCAGCTTGGCCCAGGGGGCTGGAGGCTACACCTTC	CASSLAQGAGGYTF	TRBD1	few	TRBJ1-2	TRBV5-5
TGTGCCAGCAGCTTGGAGGGCCCAGCTCGACAATATAATGAGCAGTTCTTC	CASSLEGPARQYNEQFF	-	-	TRBJ2-1	TRBV5-6
TGTGCCAGCAGTCACGGGACAAATTCACCCCTCCACTTT	CASSHGTNSPLHF	-	-	TRBJ1-6	TRBV7-2
TGTGCCAGCAGTAACGGGCCCGAATATGGCTACACCTTC	CASSNGPEYGYTF	-	once	TRBJ1-2	TRBV6-2/TRBV6-3
TGTGCCAGCAGTGACCCAGGAGGGGGGTATGAGCAGTTCTTC	CASSDPGGGYEQFF	-	-	TRBJ2-1	TRBV25-1
TGTGCCAGCAGTTATCGGGGGCTCTATGGCTACACCTTC	CASSYRGLYGYTF	-	-	TRBJ1-2	TRBV6-2/TRBV6-3
TGTGCCAGCAGGGACTCGCGGGATCTAACCTACGAGCAGTACTTC	CASRDSRDLTYEQYF	-	-	TRBJ2-7	TRBV5-4
TGTGCCAGCAGCTTGGTCGGACAGCAGCCCCAGCATTTT	CASSLVGQQPQHF	-	-	TRBJ1-5	TRBV5-6
TGTGCCAGCTCACCGGATAATGAAAAACTGTTTTTT	CASSPDNEKLFF	-	-	TRBJ1-4	TRBV18
TGTGCCAGCAGCTTAGCGCCTGACGGGCCAAAGCAGTTCTTC	CASSLAPDGPKQFF	-	-	TRBJ2-1	TRBV7-2